This T cell receptor (beta chain) was sequenced in a study of blood T cell repertoires in COVID-19. Study at large: T cells, B-cell-depleted T cells, or PBMCs supplied cDNA or gDNA.

Losses at the gene ends were 7 bases for V and 4 bases for J; bases not matched to a gene: 10. The CDR3 extends over 14 amino acids. Germline V gives CDR1 SNHLY, CDR2 FYNNEI. Authors' analysis steps: Nucleated cell counts were estimated from reference gene primer amplification. Repertoires were generated with immunoSEQ multiplex PCR, while TCRdb's copy carries only in-frame clones and drops some. That table supplies the V and J calls and clone size; D and trimming were determined from the DNA. This table holds more than 200,000 clones, less than 90% found once. This clone was recorded once. Sequenced material: peripheral blood. The rearrangement uses TRBV2 and TRBJ2-7; 7 bases align to TRBD1. The TCR sequence derives from a woman between 45 and 65 years old with acute or convalescent COVID-19. CDR3 DNA: TGTGCCAGCAATAGACAGGGATCCCTTTACGAGCAGTACTTC. Translation gives CASNRQGSLYEQYF.